The T cell receptor (beta chain) under discussion was sequenced for a study of Ad26.COV2.S vaccination and SARS-CoV-2 variants. Study information: Once or twice, 56 days apart, Ad26.COV2.S was delivered intramuscularly.

The sample's treatment: over 15 received Ad26.COV2.S at low or high dose, single or two shots; roughly five received placebo; per-sample allocation not given. Specimen acquisition occurred on day 63 following the initial vaccine or placebo injection. With respect to this clone: Its antigen remains unknown.

Some clones are missing from TCRdb's copy, which holds only in-frame ones; the method was immunoSEQ multiplex PCR. Counted here are around 450,000 clones, roughly 87% occurring once; the ten biggest clones make up around 2.5%. General study findings and limits: Possibly, TCR breadth and depth analyses underestimated total T cell responses. Recipients of either vaccine or placebo displayed similar breadth of non-spike TCRs. Substantial breadth was reported for post-vaccination spike-specific CD8+ and CD4+ T cells.

This clonotype was obtained from a person aged 18-60 years who received the Ad26.COV2.S COVID-19 vaccine or a placebo. Source: peripheral blood, taken in a trial of Ad26.COV2.S vaccine versus placebo.

This CDR3 reads CASSLAGLAEYNEQFF. In nucleotides, the CDR3 is TGCGCCAGCAGCTTGGCCGGGCTAGCGGAATACAATGAGCAGTTCTTC. This sequence joins TRBV5-1 and TRBJ2-1, with TRBD2 identical over 7 bases. V lost 0 bases, J lost 4 bases, and 7 bases stayed unmatched. Germline V gives CDR1 SGHRS, CDR2 YFSETQ. This CDR3 has 16 amino acids.